This T cell receptor beta chain was sequenced for a study of shared clonotypes between healthy human individuals. The wider study: Donor ages ranged 18 to 49 years: a couple of women, a few men. A donor's plate count was three for CD4 naive and three for CD4 memory; CD8 naive had two and CD8 memory one.

Naive-designated CD8 cells lacked CD45RO, were positively enriched for CCR7, and omitted terminally differentiated effector memory CD45RA+ cells. The CDR3 runs 14 residues. J gave up 7 bases and V 8 bases, and 7 bases lay outside the gene matches. Germline CDR1 and CDR2: MDHEN and SYDVKM. The assay was immunoSEQ multiplex PCR, and TCRdb's table has in-frame clones only and misses some. Of hundreds of thousands of clones in the sample, approximately 95% were seen once. This receptor was obtained from a woman aged 30 to 39 in good health. The V call is TRBV28, the J call TRBJ2-7; 14 bases agree with TRBD2. The sample consisted of naive CD8+ T cells sorted from blood. Here the CDR3 reads CASGLAGGTGEQYF. In DNA, the CDR3 is TGTGCCAGCGGACTAGCGGGAGGAACGGGGGAGCAGTACTTC.